This T cell receptor (beta chain) was observed in a study of shared clonotypes between healthy human individuals. Genomic DNA belonging to each subset was distributed in equal measure over several immunoSEQ plates. The protocol was immunoSEQ multiplex PCR, while the TCRdb copy is restricted to in-frame clones and leaves out a portion. This sample has around 1.9 million clones; 93% occur once, and the top ten carry about 1.6%. Findings and limits, study-wide: Naive subsets tended to show greater estimated richness than memory subsets.

As for this clone: No antigen is known for it.

Germline V CDR1 and CDR2: SGHTS, YDEGEE. The V segment lost 4 bases and the J segment 3 bases; nucleotides outside the gene matches: 10. This CDR3 region has 16 residues. The naive CD8 fraction comprised CD45RO-negative cells positively selected for CCR7 and excluded terminally differentiated effector memory CD45RA+ cells. The sequence was obtained from a man aged 18 to 30 in good health. Some clones in this sample may be carry-over from other donors' samples. This chain uses TRBV5-8 with TRBJ2-7, with TRBD2 matching 10 bases. Material: naive CD8+ T cells from PBMCs. The CDR3 is CASSLLVRTSGYEQYF. The CDR3 DNA reads as TGTGCCAGCAGCCTCTTGGTTAGGACTAGCGGCTACGAGCAGTACTTC.